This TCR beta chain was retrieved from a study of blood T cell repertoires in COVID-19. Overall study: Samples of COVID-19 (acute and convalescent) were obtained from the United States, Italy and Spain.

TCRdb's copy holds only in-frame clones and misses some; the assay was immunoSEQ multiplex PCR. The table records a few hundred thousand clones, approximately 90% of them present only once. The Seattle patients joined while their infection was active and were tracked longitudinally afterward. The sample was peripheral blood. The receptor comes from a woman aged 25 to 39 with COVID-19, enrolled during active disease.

In DNA form, the CDR3 reads TGTGCCAGCAGCTTCCGGACAGGGGGCAGGGGAATGAACACTGAAGCTTTCTTT. Its translation: CASSFRTGGRGMNTEAFF. V is TRBV7-9 and J is TRBJ1-1; 11 bases match TRBD1. V lost 3 bases and J lost 0; bases outside the gene matches: 9. The V gene's germline CDR1 is SEHNR and CDR2 FQNEAQ (reference sequence). CDR3 size: 18 residues.